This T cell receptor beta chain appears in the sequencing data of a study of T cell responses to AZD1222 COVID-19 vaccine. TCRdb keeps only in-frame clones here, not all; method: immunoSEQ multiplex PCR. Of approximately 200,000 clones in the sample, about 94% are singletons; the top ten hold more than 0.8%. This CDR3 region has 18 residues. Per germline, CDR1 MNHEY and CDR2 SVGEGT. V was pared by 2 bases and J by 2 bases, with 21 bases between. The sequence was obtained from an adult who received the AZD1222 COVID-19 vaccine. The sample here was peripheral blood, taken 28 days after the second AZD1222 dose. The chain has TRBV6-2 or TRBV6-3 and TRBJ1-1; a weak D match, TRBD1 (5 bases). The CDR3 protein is CASSYRSGGWGVNTEAFF. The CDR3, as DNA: TGTGCCAGCAGTTACCGCTCGGGAGGTTGGGGGGTTAACACTGAAGCTTTCTTT.